This T cell receptor beta chain was found in a study of metastatic and nonmetastatic thyroid tumors. All patients reached thyroid surgery having received no treatment beforehand. This CDR3 spans 12 amino acids. The V gene's germline CDR1 is SNHLY and CDR2 FYNNEI. With 8 bases removed from V and 5 bases from J, the gap between germline ends came to 10 bases. TCRdb reassembled clones from the PCR reads with MiXCR. The sample lists roughly 83,000 clones, approximately 15% occurring once. The chain carries TRBV2 and TRBJ1-3, with TRBD1 as a possible D gene (5 bases). The source material was blood. The receptor was isolated from a female donor with papillary thyroid cancer or a benign thyroid nodule (not recorded which). Some clones in this sample may be carry-over from other donors' samples. This CDR3 is CASGQDRNTIYF. The CDR3 DNA reads as TGTGCCAGCGGGCAGGACAGAAACACCATATATTTT.